This TCR beta chain was captured by sequencing in a study of blood T cell repertoires in COVID-19. At the level of the study: Samples representing acute and convalescent COVID-19 were sourced from the United States, Italy and Spain. Sources were T cells, B-cell-depleted T cells, or PBMCs; the material itself was cDNA or gDNA.

Under the authors' procedure: Nucleated cell number was recorded as an estimate derived from reference gene primer amplification. Assay: immunoSEQ multiplex PCR; the TCRdb copy retains only in-frame clones and omits some. V and J calls and clone size are as listed in that table; D and trimming were resolved from the DNA. The sample includes approximately 38,000 clones, approximately 90% of them seen just once. Germline CDR1 reads MNHEY; CDR2 reads SVGAGI. The CDR3 runs to 14 residues. The junction had 10 bases not matched to a gene; V was cut back by 6 bases and J by 6 bases. Sequenced sample: peripheral blood. The TCR originated in a man younger than 40 with active or convalescent COVID-19. The rearrangement links TRBV6-5 to TRBJ2-5; 7 bases map to TRBD2. The CDR3 DNA reads as TGTGCCAGCAGAGACCGGGACTACGGGCAGACCCAGTACTTC. Amino acids: CASRDRDYGQTQYF.